These 19 T cell receptor beta chains came from one sample sequenced in a study of OX40 agonist ivuxolimab in advanced cancers. The assay was immunoSEQ multiplex PCR, and TCRdb's table has in-frame clones only and misses some. Of approximately 22,000 clones detected, about 79% appear once; the ten largest clones hold roughly a quarter. The sequenced sample was CD4+ or CD8+ T cells sorted from blood, obtained in a trial of the OX40 agonist ivuxolimab. The receptors derive from an adult with an advanced solid tumor such as melanoma, head and neck, liver or kidney cancer.

J is TRBJ1-1 and V is TRBV27; D gene uncertain. The CDR3 is made up of 15 amino acids. CDR1 and CDR2 (germline): MNHEY, SMNVEV (reference sequence). V lost 7 bases, J lost 5 bases, and 20 bases lay in between. The CDR3 sequence: CASMDLTEGRTEAFF. The CDR3, as DNA: TGTGCCAGCATGGATTTAACGGAGGGAAGGACTGAAGCTTTCTTT.

This clone appeared once. This chain joins TRBV5-1 and TRBJ2-2; TRBD1 matches at 7 bases. V lost 1 base to trimming and J lost 2 bases; unmatched junction nucleotides: 8. Per germline, CDR1 SGHRS and CDR2 YFSETQ. The CDR3 runs 17 residues. CDR3 bases: TGCGCCAGCAGCTTGTACTACAGGGGCACCAACACCGGGGAGCTGTTTTTT. As protein: CASSLYYRGTNTGELFF.

The chain employs TRBV7-3 and TRBJ2-7; 8 bases are a match to TRBD1. CDR3 length: 13 residues. J lost 3 bases, V lost 5 bases, and 3 bases had no gene match. From germline, CDR1 is SGHTA and CDR2 FQGTGA. The CDR3 protein is CASSPTGGYEQYF. CDR3 nucleotide sequence: TGTGCCAGCAGCCCCACAGGGGGCTACGAGCAGTACTTC.

The chain joins TRBV28 to TRBJ2-3; D is possibly TRBD2 (5 bases). The CDR3 has 16 amino acids. The V gene's germline CDR1 is MDHEN and CDR2 SYDVKM. Deletions cut 5 bases from V and 2 bases from J, with 17 bases between. The CDR3 loop reads CASSLPVERNTDTQYF. The DNA for the CDR3 is TGTGCCAGCAGTCTCCCGGTGGAGCGGAACACAGATACGCAGTATTTT. The entire variable domain, with the rest obtained from reference TRBV28 and TRBJ2-3, is as follows: DVKVTQSSRYLVKRTGEKVFLECVQDMDHENMFWYRQDPGLGLRLIYFSYDVKMKEKGDIPEGYSVSREKKERFSLILESASTNQTSMYLCASSLPVERNTDTQYFGPGTRLTVL.

The rearrangement uses TRBV20-1 and TRBJ1-5; D is ambiguous. The CDR3 covers 11 residues. Germline CDR1 and CDR2: DFQATT and SNEGSKA (reference sequence). Trimming pared 4 bases from V and 7 bases from J, leaving 8 bases between. CDR3 amino acids: CSATDGQPQHF. The DNA for the CDR3 is TGCAGTGCTACAGATGGGCAGCCCCAGCATTTT.

The gene calls are TRBV6-5 and TRBJ2-1; no clear D gene. This CDR3 has 13 amino acids. V shed 0 bases and J shed 9 bases, with 9 bases lying between them. The V gene's germline CDR1 is MNHEY and CDR2 SVGAGI. CDR3: CASSYSSRREQFF. The CDR3 coding sequence is TGTGCCAGCAGTTACTCTTCTAGACGTGAGCAGTTCTTC.

The CDR3 protein is CASSLNPNYGYTF. CDR3 bases: TGTGCCAGCAGTTTGAACCCTAACTATGGCTACACCTTC. The chain uses TRBV28 and TRBJ1-2; D is undetermined. The CDR3 runs to 13 residues. V was shortened by 3 bases and J by 0 bases, with 5 bases between the two germline ends. Germline V CDR1 and CDR2: MDHEN, SYDVKM.

Only one count was recorded for this clone. The rearrangement uses TRBV9 and TRBJ2-7; the D gene is possibly TRBD1 (5 bases). This CDR3 has 15 residues. V was clipped by 4 bases and J by 3 bases, with 17 bases between them. Per germline, CDR1 SGDLS and CDR2 YYNGEE. The DNA of the CDR3 is TGTGCCAGCAGCCCCCCCCTCGGTAGGGGCTACGAGCAGTACTTC. Its protein product is CASSPPLGRGYEQYF.

The chain has TRBV9 and TRBJ2-5; 7 positions match TRBD2. This CDR3 contains 16 residues. Unmatched junction bases numbered 13, after V lost 4 bases and J lost 4 bases. Germline V CDR1 and CDR2: SGDLS, YYNGEE. CDR3 nucleotides: TGTGCCAGCAGCCCCGAGGGACCGCGGGGGACAGAGACCCAGTACTTC. Translation gives CASSPEGPRGTETQYF.

The gene calls are TRBV7-9 and TRBJ2-5, with 10 positions matching TRBD1. The CDR3 covers 16 residues. The ends lost 3 bases at V and 4 bases at J; junction bases unmatched: 8. The germline V gene encodes CDR1 SEHNR and CDR2 FQNEAQ (reference sequence). The CDR3 loop is CASSFVTGGAVETQYF. The DNA of the CDR3 is TGTGCCAGCAGCTTCGTGACAGGGGGCGCGGTAGAGACCCAGTACTTC.

This sequence joins TRBV12-5 and TRBJ2-7, with D unresolved. V was pared by 0 bases and J by 2 bases, with 5 bases between. The CDR3 has 13 amino acids. Germline assignment: CDR1 LGHNT and CDR2 FRNRAP. The CDR3 nucleotides are TGTGCTAGTGGTTTGGTTGCGCCCTACGAGCAGTACTTC. It translates to CASGLVAPYEQYF.

A remark on this clone: The junction departs from germline at one end; a sequencing error may be responsible. This sequence joins TRBV7-8 and TRBJ2-7; 10 nucleotides align to TRBD2. CDR1 SGHVS and CDR2 FQNEAQ come from the germline V gene. CDR3 size: 13 residues. CDR3 coding DNA: TGTGCCAGCAGCTTGCTGGGGGAGGCTAGCGGGAGCTTC. Its translation: CASSLLGEASGSF.

The chain combines TRBV5-3 with TRBJ2-1, with a possible D match to TRBD1 (6 bases). TRBV5-3 is flagged as an ORF with uncertain function. The ends were cut back, 4 bases at V and 0 bases at J, with 17 bases in the middle. CDR3 size: 17 residues. DNA of the CDR3: TGTGCCAGAAGCCACAGGGTCCCCAGGTTCTCCTACAATGAGCAGTTCTTC. Translated: CARSHRVPRFSYNEQFF.

J is TRBJ2-1 and V is TRBV10-3; 14 nucleotides match TRBD2. Germline V CDR1 and CDR2: ENHRY, SYGVKD. V dropped 6 bases and J dropped 4; count of bases not matched to a gene: 8. This CDR3 contains 17 residues. The CDR3 DNA is TGTGCCATCAGGGCCAGGGGGACTAGCGGGAGATACAATGAGCAGTTCTTC. Amino acid sequence: CAIRARGTSGRYNEQFF.

The chain employs TRBV28 and TRBJ1-2; the match to TRBD1 covers 7 bases. V shed 4 bases, J shed 2 bases, and the junction held 4 bases outside the gene matches. The CDR3 extends over 14 amino acids. Germline assignment: CDR1 MDHEN and CDR2 SYDVKM. DNA for the CDR3: TGTGCCAGCAGTTCGGGGACAGCGAACTATGGCTACACCTTC. This translates into CASSSGTANYGYTF.

The rearrangement joins TRBV28 to TRBJ2-3, with 13 nucleotides matching TRBD2. The ends lost 3 bases at V and 4 bases at J; junction bases unmatched: 1. CDR3 length: 15 amino acids. CDR1 MDHEN and CDR2 SYDVKM come from the germline V gene. The CDR3 loop is CASSLGTSGADTQYF. The CDR3 region has the DNA TGTGCCAGCAGTTTGGGGACTAGCGGGGCAGATACGCAGTATTTT. The full variable domain, rest sourced from reference TRBV28 and TRBJ2-3, is DVKVTQSSRYLVKRTGEKVFLECVQDMDHENMFWYRQDPGLGLRLIYFSYDVKMKEKGDIPEGYSVSREKKERFSLILESASTNQTSMYLCASSLGTSGADTQYFGPGTRLTVL.

The chain is built from TRBV4-2 and TRBJ2-7; TRBD2 aligns across 7 bases. Trimming cost V 4 bases and J 5 bases; bases outside gene matches: 5. Germline V gene lookup returns CDR1 LGHNA and CDR2 YNFKEQ. The CDR3 length is 13 residues. The CDR3 DNA reads TGTGCCAGCAGCCTAGCTCTAGCGGACGAGCAGTACTTC. Translated: CASSLALADEQYF.

The chain uses TRBV11-3 and TRBJ2-3, with 11 bases matching TRBD2. The CDR3 totals 16 residues. V lost 4 bases, J lost 1 base, and 4 bases stayed unmatched. In germline, CDR1 is SGHNT, CDR2 YENEEA. CDR3 loop: CASSWGSGRGTDTQYF. In DNA form, the CDR3 reads TGTGCCAGCAGCTGGGGTAGCGGGAGGGGCACAGATACGCAGTATTTT.

This clone appeared a single time. V gene TRBV14 combines with J gene TRBJ2-7, with D possibly TRBD2 on 6 matching bases. The CDR3 has 14 amino acids. Germline CDR1 is SGHDN and CDR2 is FVKESK. V was shortened by 2 bases and J by 2 bases, with 10 bases between the two germline ends. The CDR3 is CASSQRENPYEQYF. The CDR3 nucleotides are TGTGCCAGCAGCCAACGGGAGAACCCCTACGAGCAGTACTTC.